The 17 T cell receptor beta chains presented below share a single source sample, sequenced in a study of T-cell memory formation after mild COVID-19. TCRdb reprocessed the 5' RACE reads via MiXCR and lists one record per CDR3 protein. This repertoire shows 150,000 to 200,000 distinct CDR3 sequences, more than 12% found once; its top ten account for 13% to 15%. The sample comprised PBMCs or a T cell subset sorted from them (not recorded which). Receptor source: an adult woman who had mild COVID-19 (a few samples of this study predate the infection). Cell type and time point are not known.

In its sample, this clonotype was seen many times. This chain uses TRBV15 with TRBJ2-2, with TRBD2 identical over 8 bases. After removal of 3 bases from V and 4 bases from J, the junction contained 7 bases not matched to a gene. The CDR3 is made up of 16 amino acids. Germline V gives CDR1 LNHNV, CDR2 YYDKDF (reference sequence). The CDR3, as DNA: TGTGCCACCAGCAGTGGGGGACTAGATGCCACCGGGGAGCTGTTTTTT. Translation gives CATSSGGLDATGELFF.

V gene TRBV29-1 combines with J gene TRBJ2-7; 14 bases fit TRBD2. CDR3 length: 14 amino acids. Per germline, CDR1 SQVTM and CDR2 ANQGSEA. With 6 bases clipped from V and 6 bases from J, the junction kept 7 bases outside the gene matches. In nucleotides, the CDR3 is TGCAGCGTCGGAGGGGGACTAGCGGGAGTCGAGCAGTACTTC. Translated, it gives CSVGGGLAGVEQYF.

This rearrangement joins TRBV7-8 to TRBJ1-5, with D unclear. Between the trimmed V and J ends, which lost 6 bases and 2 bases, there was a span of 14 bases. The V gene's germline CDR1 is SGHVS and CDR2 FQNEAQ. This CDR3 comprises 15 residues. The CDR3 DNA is TGTGCCAGCAGGCCCTCGTCGGCCGGCAATCAGCCCCAGCATTTT. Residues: CASRPSSAGNQPQHF.

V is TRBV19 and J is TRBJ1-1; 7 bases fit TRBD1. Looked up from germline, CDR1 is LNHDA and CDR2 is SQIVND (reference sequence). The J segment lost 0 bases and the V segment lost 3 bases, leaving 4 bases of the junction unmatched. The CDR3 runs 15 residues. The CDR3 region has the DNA TGTGCCAGTAGTATCGCGGACAGGATGAACACTGAAGCTTTCTTT. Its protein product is CASSIADRMNTEAFF.

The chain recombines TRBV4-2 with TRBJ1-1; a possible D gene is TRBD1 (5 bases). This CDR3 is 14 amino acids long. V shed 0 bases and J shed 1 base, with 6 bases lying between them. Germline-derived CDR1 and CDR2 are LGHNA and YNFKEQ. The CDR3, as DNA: TGTGCCAGCAGCCAAGAGAGGGGGAACACTGAAGCTTTCTTT. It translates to CASSQERGNTEAFF.

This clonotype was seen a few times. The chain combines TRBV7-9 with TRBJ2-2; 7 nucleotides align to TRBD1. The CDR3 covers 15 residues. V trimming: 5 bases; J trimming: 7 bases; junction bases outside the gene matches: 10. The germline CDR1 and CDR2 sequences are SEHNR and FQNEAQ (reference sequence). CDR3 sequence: CASSRSTGFDGELFF. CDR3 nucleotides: TGTGCCAGCAGCCGGTCGACAGGGTTCGACGGGGAGCTGTTTTTT.

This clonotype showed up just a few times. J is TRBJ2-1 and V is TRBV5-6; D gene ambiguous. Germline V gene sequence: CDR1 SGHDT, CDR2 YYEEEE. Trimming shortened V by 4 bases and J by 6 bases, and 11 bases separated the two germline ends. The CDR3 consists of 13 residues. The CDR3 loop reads CASSRRIINEQFF. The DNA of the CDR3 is TGTGCCAGCAGCCGACGGATTATCAATGAGCAGTTCTTC.

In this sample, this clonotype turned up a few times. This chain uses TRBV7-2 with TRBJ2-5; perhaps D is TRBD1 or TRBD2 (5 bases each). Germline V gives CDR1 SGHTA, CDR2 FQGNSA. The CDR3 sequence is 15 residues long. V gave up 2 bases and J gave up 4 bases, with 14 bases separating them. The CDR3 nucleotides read TGTGCCAGCAGCTTACCCCAAGGGACGGTAGAGACCCAGTACTTC. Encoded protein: CASSLPQGTVETQYF.

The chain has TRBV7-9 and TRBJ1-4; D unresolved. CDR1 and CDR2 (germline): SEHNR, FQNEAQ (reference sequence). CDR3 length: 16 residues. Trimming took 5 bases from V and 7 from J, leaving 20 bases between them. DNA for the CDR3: TGTGCCAGCAGCCCTCGAACCCTTTTATTGGGTGAAAAACTGTTTTTT. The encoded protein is CASSPRTLLLGEKLFF.

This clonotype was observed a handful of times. Here the CDR3 reads CASSEGIREGSYEQYF. The CDR3 DNA sequence: TGTGCCAGCAGTGAAGGGATTAGGGAGGGCTCCTACGAGCAGTACTTC. This chain links TRBV2 with TRBJ2-7; 7 bases match TRBD2. This CDR3 is built from 16 residues. CDR1 is SNHLY, CDR2 FYNNEI, per germline. V lost 1 base, J lost 0 bases, and 6 bases stayed unmatched.

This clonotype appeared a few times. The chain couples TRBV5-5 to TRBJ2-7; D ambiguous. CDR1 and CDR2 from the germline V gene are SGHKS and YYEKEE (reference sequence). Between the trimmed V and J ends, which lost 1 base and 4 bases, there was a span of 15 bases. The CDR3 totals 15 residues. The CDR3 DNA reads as TGTGCCAGCAGCTTGACGGTACGCTACTCATACGAGCAGTACTTC. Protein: CASSLTVRYSYEQYF.

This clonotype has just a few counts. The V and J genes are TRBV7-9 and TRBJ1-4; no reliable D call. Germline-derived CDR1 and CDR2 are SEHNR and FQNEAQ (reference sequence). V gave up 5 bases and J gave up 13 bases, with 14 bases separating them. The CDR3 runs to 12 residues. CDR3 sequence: CASSLGVSGLFF. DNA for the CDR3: TGTGCCAGCAGCCTCGGGGTATCCGGACTGTTTTTT.

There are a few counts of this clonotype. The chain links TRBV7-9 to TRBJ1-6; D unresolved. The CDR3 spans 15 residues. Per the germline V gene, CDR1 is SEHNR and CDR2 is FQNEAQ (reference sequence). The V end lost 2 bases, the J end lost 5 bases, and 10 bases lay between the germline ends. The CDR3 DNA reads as TGTGCCAGCAGCTTATCGTTACTAGATAATTCACCCCTCCACTTT. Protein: CASSLSLLDNSPLHF. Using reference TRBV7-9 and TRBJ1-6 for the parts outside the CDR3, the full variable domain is DTGVSQNPRHKITKRGQNVTFRCDPISEHNRLYWYRQTLGQGPEFLTYFQNEAQLEKSRLLSDRFSAERPKGSFSTLEIQRTEQGDSAMYLCASSLSLLDNSPLHFGNGTRLTVT.

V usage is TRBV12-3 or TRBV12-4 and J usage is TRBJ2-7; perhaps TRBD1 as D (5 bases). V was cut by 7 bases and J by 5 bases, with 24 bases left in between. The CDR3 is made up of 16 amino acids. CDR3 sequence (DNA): TGTGCCAGCAAGAGAAGTCATGGGGCCGTCGTCGACGAGCAGTACTTC. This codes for CASKRSHGAVVDEQYF.

The DNA for the CDR3 is TGCGCCAGCAGCCAAATCCTTGGGGGAGGCACAGATACGCAGTATTTT. Its protein is CASSQILGGGTDTQYF. The chain couples TRBV4-3 to TRBJ2-3; D may match TRBD1 or TRBD2 (5 bases each). The CDR3 runs 16 residues. CDR1 and CDR2 from the germline V gene are LGHNA and YSLEER. V lost 2 bases to trimming and J lost 1 base, with 13 bases between them.

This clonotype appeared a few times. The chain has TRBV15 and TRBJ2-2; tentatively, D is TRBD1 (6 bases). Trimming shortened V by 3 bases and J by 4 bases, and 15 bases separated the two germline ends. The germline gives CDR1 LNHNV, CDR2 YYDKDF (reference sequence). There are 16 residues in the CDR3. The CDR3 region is CATSSGEQGITGELFF. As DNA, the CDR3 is TGTGCCACCAGCAGCGGAGAACAGGGAATCACCGGGGAGCTGTTTTTT.

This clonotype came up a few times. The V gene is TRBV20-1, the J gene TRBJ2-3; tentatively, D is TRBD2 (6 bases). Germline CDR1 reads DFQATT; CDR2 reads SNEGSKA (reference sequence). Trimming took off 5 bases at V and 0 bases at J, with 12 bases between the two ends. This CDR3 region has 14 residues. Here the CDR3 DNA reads TGCAGTGCTCCGCGGGACCCAAGCACAGATACGCAGTATTTT. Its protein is CSAPRDPSTDTQYF.